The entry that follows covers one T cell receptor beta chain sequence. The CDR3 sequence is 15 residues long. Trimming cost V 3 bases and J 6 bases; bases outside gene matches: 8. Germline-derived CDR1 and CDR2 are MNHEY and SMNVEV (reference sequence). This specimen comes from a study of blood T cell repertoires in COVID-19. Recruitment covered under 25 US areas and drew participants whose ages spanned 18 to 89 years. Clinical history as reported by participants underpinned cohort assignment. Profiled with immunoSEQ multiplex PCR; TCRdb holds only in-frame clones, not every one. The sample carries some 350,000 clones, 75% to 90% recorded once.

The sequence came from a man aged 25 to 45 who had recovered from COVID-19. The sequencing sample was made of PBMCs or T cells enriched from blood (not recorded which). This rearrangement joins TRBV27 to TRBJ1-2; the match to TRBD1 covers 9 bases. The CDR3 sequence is CASSFSGTGRNGYTF. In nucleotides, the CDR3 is TGTGCCAGCAGTTTTAGTGGGACAGGGAGGAATGGCTACACCTTC.